This entry lists 25 T cell receptor beta chains sequenced from one sample in a study of blood T cell repertoires in COVID-19. The data were produced by immunoSEQ multiplex PCR, yet TCRdb's version contains in-frame clones alone and is incomplete. The sample has under 250,000 clones; almost 90% are singletons. The sample was peripheral blood. The receptors derive from a man older than 75 with acute or convalescent COVID-19.

The chain joins TRBV7-2 to TRBJ1-3; no clear D gene. Germline-derived CDR1 and CDR2 are SGHTA and FQGNSA. The CDR3 runs 14 residues. V was trimmed by 1 base and J by 0 bases, leaving 4 bases between them. CDR3 DNA: TGTGCCAGCAGCTTAGACAACTCTGGAAACACCATATATTTT. Amino acids: CASSLDNSGNTIYF. Looking up the rest from reference TRBV7-2 and TRBJ1-3 gives the full variable domain: GAGVSQSPSNKVTEKGKDVELRCDPISGHTALYWYRQSLGQGLEFLIYFQGNSAPDKSGLPSDRFSAERTGGSVSTLTIQRTQQEDSAVYLCASSLDNSGNTIYFGEGSWLTVV.

This clone was recorded once. CDR3 sequence: CASKGHFVQPQHF. The DNA for the CDR3 is TGTGCCAGCAAGGGACATTTCGTTCAGCCCCAGCATTTT. V and J are TRBV2 and TRBJ1-5; TRBD1 might be the D (6 bases). There are 13 residues in the CDR3. CDR1 is SNHLY, CDR2 FYNNEI, per germline. V lost 7 bases, J lost 6 bases, and 13 bases lay in between.

This chain joins TRBV11-2 and TRBJ2-1; 10 nucleotides agree with TRBD2. The length of the CDR3 is 15 residues. Germline CDR1 reads SGHAT; CDR2 reads FQNNGV. The junction had 7 bases not matched to a gene; V was cut back by 5 bases and J by 6 bases. The CDR3 reads CASSKEPSGSNEQFF. CDR3 in DNA: TGTGCCAGCAGCAAAGAGCCTAGCGGGAGCAATGAGCAGTTCTTC.

The J gene is TRBJ1-1, the V gene TRBV11-2; D perhaps matches TRBD1 (5 bases). This CDR3 is 13 amino acids long. Germline V gene sequence: CDR1 SGHAT, CDR2 FQNNGV. V was pared by 0 bases and J by 5 bases, with 7 bases between. The CDR3, as DNA: TGTGCCAGCAGCTTAGAACGGGGGACTGAAGCTTTCTTT. This translates into CASSLERGTEAFF.

The chain links TRBV11-2 to TRBJ2-1; tentatively, D is TRBD1 (6 bases). Trimming pared 5 bases from V and 6 bases from J, leaving 20 bases between. The CDR3 length is 16 residues. CDR1 SGHAT and CDR2 FQNNGV come from the germline V gene. CDR3 residues: CASSLPLGTMGNEQFF. The DNA for the CDR3 is TGTGCCAGCAGCCTACCGTTGGGGACAATGGGCAATGAGCAGTTCTTC.

The chain combines TRBV7-3 with TRBJ2-5; D is ambiguous. V was cut by 2 bases and J by 5 bases, with 12 bases left in between. Germline CDR1 and CDR2: SGHTA and FQGTGA. The CDR3 consists of 14 residues. CDR3 in amino acids: CASSLVAVAETQYF. CDR3 sequence (DNA): TGTGCCAGCAGCTTAGTCGCGGTCGCGGAGACCCAGTACTTC.

The CDR3 reads CASRRTVTDTQYF. CDR3 in DNA: TGTGCCAGCAGAAGGACTGTCACAGATACGCAGTATTTT. The chain carries TRBV7-2 and TRBJ2-3, with TRBD2 as a possible D gene (5 bases). The CDR3 spans 13 residues. Trimming pared 6 bases from V and 2 bases from J, leaving 9 bases between. CDR1 and CDR2 (germline): SGHTA, FQGNSA.

The chain carries TRBV28 and TRBJ1-2; the match to TRBD1 covers 11 bases. The V and J ends lost 4 bases and 5 bases, in that order; junction bases with no gene match: 15. Per germline, CDR1 MDHEN and CDR2 SYDVKM. This CDR3 is built from 18 residues. The DNA of the CDR3 is TGTGCCAGCAGTTCACCCGGGACAGGGGGGTTAGTATATTATGGCTACACCTTC. Its protein product is CASSSPGTGGLVYYGYTF.

J is TRBJ2-6 and V is TRBV6-2 or TRBV6-3, with a tentative D call TRBD1 (6 bases). The CDR3 extends over 16 amino acids. Between the trimmed V and J ends, which lost 5 bases and 4 bases, there was a span of 15 bases. The germline V gene has CDR1 MNHEY and CDR2 SVGEGT. This chain's CDR3 is CASSNTGYRGANVLTF. The CDR3 nucleotides read TGTGCCAGCAGTAACACAGGGTACCGCGGGGCCAACGTCCTGACTTTC.

V and J are TRBV6-5 and TRBJ1-5; TRBD1 agrees at 8 bases. The CDR3 contains 14 residues. The trim removed 7 bases at V and 6 bases at J, leaving 8 bases unmatched. Looked up from germline, CDR1 is MNHEY and CDR2 is SVGAGI. DNA of the CDR3: TGTGCCAGCAACGGACAGGGCTCGGCTCAGCCCCAGCATTTT. It yields the protein CASNGQGSAQPQHF.

The V gene is TRBV11-3, the J gene TRBJ2-7; a weak D match, TRBD1 (6 bases). Trimming pared 6 bases from V and 5 bases from J, leaving 17 bases between. This CDR3 contains 14 residues. Germline V gene lookup returns CDR1 SGHNT and CDR2 YENEEA. Here the CDR3 reads CASSLTGNSNEQYF. The CDR3 DNA follows: TGTGCCAGCAGTCTAACAGGGAACTCTAACGAGCAGTACTTC.

The J gene is TRBJ1-1, the V gene TRBV3-1 (or the pseudogene TRBV3-2); 10 nucleotides match TRBD1. The trim removed 0 bases at V and 7 bases at J, leaving 8 bases unmatched. This CDR3 has 16 amino acids. CDR1 is LGHDT and CDR2 is YNNKEL in the germline V gene (reference sequence). The CDR3 is CASSQEVGTGVGEAFF. In DNA form, the CDR3 reads TGTGCCAGCAGCCAAGAGGTTGGGACAGGGGTAGGTGAAGCTTTCTTT.

V is TRBV28 and J is TRBJ2-7; 11 bases line up with TRBD2. CDR1 and CDR2 (germline): MDHEN, SYDVKM. CDR3 size: 16 residues. J gave up 5 bases and V 2 bases, and 8 bases lay outside the gene matches. The DNA for the CDR3 is TGTGCCAGCAGTTTACCTGGGACTAGCGGACTACACGAGCAGTACTTC. Its protein is CASSLPGTSGLHEQYF.

This rearrangement joins TRBV5-6 to TRBJ2-7; weak D call: TRBD2 (5 bases). The CDR3 runs to 14 residues. Trimming left V 1 base short and J 0 bases short, with 8 bases between. Germline values: CDR1 SGHDT, CDR2 YYEEEE. CDR3 in DNA: TGTGCCAGCAGCTTGATTGGACTCTCCTACGAGCAGTACTTC. Its protein product is CASSLIGLSYEQYF.

This chain connects TRBV4-1 to TRBJ1-1; 8 bases map to TRBD1. The germline gives CDR1 MGHRA, CDR2 YSYEKL. V shed 3 bases, J shed 3 bases, and the junction held 6 bases outside the gene matches. The CDR3 extends over 15 amino acids. The CDR3 sequence is CASSHVDRDYTEAFF. The CDR3 DNA follows: TGCGCCAGCAGCCACGTGGACAGGGATTACACTGAAGCTTTCTTT.

This rearrangement joins TRBV3-1 (or the pseudogene TRBV3-2) to TRBJ2-2; TRBD2 might be the D (5 bases). The CDR3 loop spans 14 amino acids. The germline gives CDR1 LGHDT, CDR2 YNNKEL (reference sequence). V was shortened by 6 bases and J by 0 bases, with 8 bases between the two germline ends. The CDR3 reads CASRRETNTGELFF. The DNA for the CDR3 is TGTGCCAGCAGGAGGGAAACGAACACCGGGGAGCTGTTTTTT.

This clone was seen a single time. The chain recombines TRBV7-3 with TRBJ2-2, with TRBD2 matching 8 bases. V gave up 4 bases and J gave up 1 base; unmatched junction bases: 8. CDR1 and CDR2 (germline): SGHTA, FQGTGA. The CDR3 extends over 17 amino acids. The CDR3 sequence is CASSYSLGTRNTGELFF. The DNA for the CDR3 is TGTGCCAGCAGCTACAGCCTCGGGACTAGGAACACCGGGGAGCTGTTTTTT. The whole variable domain, filled in from reference TRBV7-3 and TRBJ2-2, reads GAGVSQTPSNKVTEKGKYVELRCDPISGHTALYWYRQSLGQGPEFLIYFQGTGAADDSGLPNDRFFAVRPEGSVSTLKIQRTERGDSAVYLCASSYSLGTRNTGELFFGEGSRLTVL.

The chain combines TRBV7-3 with TRBJ2-2; no definite D call. The V gene's germline CDR1 is SGHTA and CDR2 FQGTGA. The CDR3 loop spans 13 amino acids. V was pared by 4 bases and J by 2 bases, with 5 bases between. The CDR3, as DNA: TGTGCCAGCAGCTCCAGAAACACCGGGGAGCTGTTTTTT. Translated, it gives CASSSRNTGELFF.

This sequence joins TRBV18 and TRBJ1-1, with 9 bases identical to TRBD1. The CDR3 is 14 residues long. Looked up from germline, CDR1 is KGHSH and CDR2 is LQKENI. Trimming cost V 3 bases and J 6 bases; bases outside gene matches: 5. CDR3 sequence reads: CASSPGQGQAEAFF. CDR3 nucleotides: TGTGCCAGCTCACCGGGACAGGGTCAGGCTGAAGCTTTCTTT.

The chain combines TRBV15 with TRBJ1-1; the D gene is possibly TRBD1 (5 bases). The CDR3 is 15 amino acids. CDR1 is LNHNV, CDR2 YYDKDF, per germline (reference sequence). V was clipped by 0 bases and J by 1 base, with 9 bases between them. The CDR3 protein is CATSRDPTGNTEAFF. The DNA for the CDR3 is TGTGCCACCAGCAGAGATCCAACAGGGAACACTGAAGCTTTCTTT. Drawing the rest from reference TRBV15 and TRBJ1-1, the complete variable domain is DAMVIQNPRYQVTQFGKPVTLSCSQTLNHNVMYWYQQKSSQAPKLLFHYYDKDFNNEADTPDNFQSRRPNTSFCFLDIRSPGLGDTAMYLCATSRDPTGNTEAFFGQGTRLTVV.

DNA of the CDR3: TGCGCCAGCAGCCCCCAGACAGAGCTTAACACTGAAGCTTTCTTT. Protein: CASSPQTELNTEAFF. V is TRBV5-1 and J is TRBJ1-1; TRBD1 is a possible D gene (5 bases). The V end lost 4 bases, the J end lost 2 bases, and 15 bases lay between the germline ends. The CDR3 extends over 15 amino acids. The germline V gene has CDR1 SGHRS and CDR2 YFSETQ.

V gene TRBV14 combines with J gene TRBJ1-1; 11 bases line up with TRBD1. This CDR3 region has 17 residues. After removal of 0 bases from V and 3 bases from J, the junction contained 6 bases not matched to a gene. Germline-derived CDR1 and CDR2 are SGHDN and FVKESK. CDR3 nucleotides: TGTGCCAGCAGCCAAGAGCGGCCGGGACAGGGGGACACTGAAGCTTTCTTT. It encodes CASSQERPGQGDTEAFF.

This chain links TRBV5-4 with TRBJ1-2; TRBD1 matches at 12 bases. Germline V gene lookup returns CDR1 SGHNT and CDR2 YYREEE (reference sequence). V shed 4 bases and J 1 base; nucleotides not matched to a gene: 5. This CDR3 contains 16 residues. The CDR3 spells CASSVGQGAGNYGYTF. CDR3 DNA sequence: TGTGCCAGCAGCGTGGGACAGGGGGCTGGTAACTATGGCTACACCTTC.

In its sample, this clone was seen once. J is TRBJ2-7 and V is TRBV28; 7 bases fit TRBD2. CDR1 and CDR2 (germline): MDHEN, SYDVKM. CDR3 length: 13 amino acids. Trimming cost V 6 bases and J 4 bases; bases outside gene matches: 6. The CDR3 coding sequence is TGTGCCAGCAGGGAAAGCGGGAAATACGAGCAGTACTTC. Encoded protein: CASRESGKYEQYF.

This sequence joins TRBV18 and TRBJ2-3, with TRBD2 matching over 10 bases. The CDR3 loop spans 16 amino acids. Germline V gene sequence: CDR1 KGHSH, CDR2 LQKENI. The J segment lost 2 bases and the V segment lost 6 bases, leaving 8 bases of the junction unmatched. The CDR3 spells CASSQGLAVITDTQYF. In nucleotides, the CDR3 is TGTGCCAGCTCCCAAGGACTAGCGGTGATCACAGATACGCAGTATTTT.